This TCR beta chain was captured in a study of blood T cell repertoires in COVID-19 (TCRdb year 2020). Regarding the study in general: Samples covering the acute and convalescent phases of COVID-19 were provided by collaborators in the United States, Italy and Spain. Deeply sampled blood TCRbeta repertoires from subjects exposed to, actively infected with, or recovered from COVID-19 were included in the dataset. The repertoires were made available in a free public database intended to serve as a resource for research on the immune response to SARS-CoV-2. Where HLA class I and class II types were available, the types were taken from metadata supplied by the sample provider, not from assay-based typing. The material from the prospective study consisted of cDNA or gDNA derived from T cells, B-cell-depleted T cells, or PBMCs. A de-identified subject ID, COVID-19 status, age in years and sex were almost always included in the sample metadata. The samples were drawn from two sources: the first 160 participants of the ongoing ImmuneRACE study, and 1,254 subjects contributed by 6 global collaborators.

Remarks on this clone: Its antigen has not been determined. No per-base quality is available; no much larger clone lies one base away.

Each collaborating institution followed its own protocols to collect whole blood in K2EDTA tubes. For TCRbeta analysis, collaborator samples were shipped as frozen whole blood, as isolated PBMCs, or as DNA extracted from either sample type. TCRbeta CDR3 regions were amplified from genomic DNA by means of the immunoSEQ Assay, a bias-controlled multiplex PCR. Per the original workflow: The number of nucleated cells in each sample was estimated from the amplification of reference gene primers within the assay. To quantify the absolute abundance of each unique TCRbeta CDR3 rearrangement, sequence reads were collapsed and filtered. For each sample, productive Simpson clonality was calculated as the square root of Simpson's diversity index over productive rearrangements. Not all clones reach the TCRdb copy of this immuneACCESS table, which keeps in-frame sequences only. Checked studies attribute under half of the gap to unresolved V genes and leave the rest unexplained. D and trimming come from the DNA, and the V and J calls and clone size come from that table. Counted in this sample were more than 70,000 clones; roughly 80% of them appeared once. The ten largest make up about 10% of the sample.

V lost 3 bases and J lost 5 bases, and the count of bases not matched to a germline gene is 11. The germline V gene encodes CDR1 DFQATT and CDR2 SNEGSKA (reference sequence). The CDR3 starts with the cysteine, ends with the phenylalanine, and has 15 residues. Only the CDR3 portion is preserved as DNA: 45 bases, with reading frame beginning at the first base. Study-wide findings and limitations: Clinical and demographic metadata were provided uncurated, with the amount varying by source and participant.

The source material was peripheral blood. This clonotype originated in a human donor in a cohort sampled during active COVID-19. The V and J segments used are TRBV20-1 and TRBJ1-2; the junction holds 8 bases that match TRBD1. CDR3 reads: CSASVTDRGSYGYTF. The bases read TGCAGTGCTAGTGTCACCGACAGGGGTTCTTATGGCTACACCTTC.